One T cell receptor beta chain is described in this entry. The V segment lost 2 bases and the J segment 0 bases; nucleotides outside the gene matches: 5. Germline V CDR1 and CDR2: SQVTM, ANQGSEA. The CDR3 is 18 residues long. TCRdb reprocessed the RACE reads via MiXCR and lists one record per CDR3 protein. The sample yields about 120,000 distinct CDR3 sequences, approximately 10% seen once. This sample was taken from a study of human T cells and chemical hapten exposure. Background on the study: There were weekly diphenylcyclopropenone doses to the scalp for patients throughout the roughly 25-week study. Alopecia universalis, totalis or areata was present in patients who were mostly female.

Time point in this sample: patch test 3, about 24 weeks after DPC sensitization. The treatment is: therapeutic diphenylcyclopropenone sensitization with weekly scalp DPC. The gene calls are TRBV29-1 and TRBJ2-6; 12 bases align to TRBD2. This receptor was obtained from a woman aged 45 to 65 with alopecia areata. Some clones in this sample may be carry-over from other donors' samples. The source was whole blood, collected in connection with sensitization to the hapten diphenylcyclopropenone (DPC). CDR3 amino acids: CSVETLAGGRSGANVLTF. DNA of the CDR3: TGCAGCGTTGAAACCCTAGCGGGAGGGCGCTCTGGGGCCAACGTCCTGACTTTC.